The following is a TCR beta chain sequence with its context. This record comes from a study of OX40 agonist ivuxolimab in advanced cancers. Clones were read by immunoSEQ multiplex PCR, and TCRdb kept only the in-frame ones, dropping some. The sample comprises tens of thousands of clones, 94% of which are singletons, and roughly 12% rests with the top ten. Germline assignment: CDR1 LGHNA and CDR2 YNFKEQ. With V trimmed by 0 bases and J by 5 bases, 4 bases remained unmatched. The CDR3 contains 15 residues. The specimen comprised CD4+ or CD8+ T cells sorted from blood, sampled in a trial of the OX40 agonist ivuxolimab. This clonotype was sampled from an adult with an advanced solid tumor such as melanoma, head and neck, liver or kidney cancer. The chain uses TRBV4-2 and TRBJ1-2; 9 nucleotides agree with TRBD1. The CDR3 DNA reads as TGTGCCAGCAGCCAAGATCGGGACAGGGTGTATGGCTACACCTTC. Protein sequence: CASSQDRDRVYGYTF.